A single sample gave rise to the 20 T cell receptor beta chains below, sequenced in a study of T cell repertoires in cytomegalovirus infection. Via MiXCR, TCRdb re-called the reads, giving one row per CDR3 protein. The table includes around 290,000 distinct CDR3 sequences, over 20% detected once. Sequencing was done on a sample of PBMCs. The receptors were sampled from a human donor in good health (CMV status not recorded). Some clones in this sample may be carry-over from other donors' samples.

In this sample, this clonotype turned up many times. V is TRBV7-9 and J is TRBJ1-4; 7 bases agree with TRBD1. Germline V CDR1 and CDR2: SEHNR, FQNEAQ (reference sequence). This CDR3 contains 18 residues. After removal of 5 bases from V and 5 bases from J, the junction contained 17 bases not matched to a gene. The DNA of the CDR3 is TGTGCCAGCAGCCCACAGACGGACAGGACCCGAGGGAATGAAAAACTGTTTTTT. Its translation is CASSPQTDRTRGNEKLFF. Using reference TRBV7-9 and TRBJ1-4 for the parts outside the CDR3, the full variable domain is DTGVSQNPRHKITKRGQNVTFRCDPISEHNRLYWYRQTLGQGPEFLTYFQNEAQLEKSRLLSDRFSAERPKGSFSTLEIQRTEQGDSAMYLCASSPQTDRTRGNEKLFFGSGTQLSVL.

V is TRBV2 and J is TRBJ2-7, with D perhaps matching TRBD1 (5 bases). V lost 6 bases and J lost 3, with 9 bases in between. Germline V gene sequence: CDR1 SNHLY, CDR2 FYNNEI. The CDR3 consists of 12 residues. CDR3 bases: TGTGCCAGCAGGAGACAGAACTACGAGCAGTACTTC. Protein sequence: CASRRQNYEQYF.

The rearrangement uses TRBV28 and TRBJ2-1; D may be TRBD1 or TRBD2 (6 bases each). The CDR3 contains 19 residues. Germline assignment: CDR1 MDHEN and CDR2 SYDVKM. Trimming removed 2 bases from V and 0 bases from J, with 20 bases in between. In DNA form, the CDR3 reads TGTGCCAGCAGTTTAAGCCGGGGGCGTAGGGGGAGCTCCTACAATGAGCAGTTCTTC. Residues: CASSLSRGRRGSSYNEQFF.

This clonotype has a handful of counts. The V call is TRBV28, the J call TRBJ2-1, with a tentative D call TRBD2 (5 bases). This CDR3 comprises 16 residues. Germline values: CDR1 MDHEN, CDR2 SYDVKM. V lost 5 bases to trimming and J lost 2 bases, with 16 bases between them. Here the CDR3 reads CASSQKDGVTYNEQFF. The CDR3 nucleotides are TGTGCCAGCAGTCAGAAGGACGGGGTGACCTACAATGAGCAGTTCTTC.

This clonotype was seen more than once but under ten times. The rearrangement uses TRBV5-3 and TRBJ2-1; no reliable D call. TRBV5-3 is given ORF status, its function remaining uncertain. Between the trimmed V and J ends, which lost 8 bases and 7 bases, there was a span of 10 bases. CDR3 length equals 11 residues. In DNA form, the CDR3 reads TGTGCCAGCAGATGGGATAATGAGCAGTTCTTC. Translated, it gives CASRWDNEQFF.

This clonotype has a count of ten or more. The chain has TRBV6-2 or TRBV6-3 and TRBJ2-1; D not certain. The V end was cut by 2 bases, the J end by 5 bases, with 7 bases between. CDR3 length: 13 amino acids. Germline CDR1 and CDR2: MNHEY and SVGEGT. The CDR3: CASSYPSHNEQFF. CDR3 bases: TGTGCCAGCAGTTACCCCAGCCACAATGAGCAGTTCTTC.

This rearrangement joins TRBV28 to TRBJ1-1, with D perhaps matching TRBD1 (6 bases). Trimming removed 6 bases from V and 4 bases from J, with 12 bases in between. This CDR3 spans 13 amino acids. Per the germline V gene, CDR1 is MDHEN and CDR2 is SYDVKM. The CDR3 DNA reads TGTGCCAGCAGGACTACAGGGCTCACTGAAGCTTTCTTT. This sequence encodes CASRTTGLTEAFF. Full variable domain (outside the CDR3, taken from reference TRBV28 and TRBJ1-1): DVKVTQSSRYLVKRTGEKVFLECVQDMDHENMFWYRQDPGLGLRLIYFSYDVKMKEKGDIPEGYSVSREKKERFSLILESASTNQTSMYLCASRTTGLTEAFFGQGTRLTVV.

About this clonotype: Given a much more abundant clone one base away, this may be a read error. CDR3 sequence reads: CAGSLLAGGPGTQYF. Here the CDR3 DNA reads TGTGCCGGCAGCCTACTAGCGGGAGGGCCAGGTACGCAGTATTTT. V gene TRBV7-3 combines with J gene TRBJ2-3; 13 nucleotides agree with TRBD2. The CDR3 loop spans 15 amino acids. Germline CDR1 reads SGHTA; CDR2 reads FQGTGA.

The chain uses TRBV7-6 and TRBJ2-5, with 7 bases fitting TRBD2. CDR3 length: 16 amino acids. The ends lost 5 bases at V and 1 base at J; junction bases unmatched: 10. CDR1 is SGHVS, CDR2 FNYEAQ, per germline. The CDR3 spells CASSPLGGGGQETQYF. Here the CDR3 DNA reads TGTGCCAGCAGCCCCCTTGGGGGGGGTGGCCAAGAGACCCAGTACTTC.

This clonotype was counted between two and nine times. The gene calls are TRBV6-1 and TRBJ2-5; maybe TRBD2 (6 bases). CDR1 and CDR2 (germline): MNHNS, SASEGT. Trimming left V 5 bases short and J 5 bases short, with 21 bases between. The CDR3 extends over 16 amino acids. DNA for the CDR3: TGTGCCAGCAGTTGGGGGGTTCAGGGAGTGGGTGAGACCCAGTACTTC. Translating gives CASSWGVQGVGETQYF.

The sample holds a few counts of this clonotype. The chain couples TRBV7-9 to TRBJ2-7; 11 bases fit TRBD2. Per germline, CDR1 SEHNR and CDR2 FQNEAQ (reference sequence). Trimming removed 3 bases from V and 4 bases from J; junction bases left unmatched: 8. The CDR3 has 16 amino acids. For the CDR3, the DNA is TGTGCCAGCAGCTTTCCTACTAGCGGGAGTAGGTACGAGCAGTACTTC. Amino acid sequence: CASSFPTSGSRYEQYF.

The chain recombines TRBV6-1 with TRBJ1-2; D is perhaps TRBD1 (5 bases). Germline V gives CDR1 MNHNS, CDR2 SASEGT. The CDR3 runs 16 residues. The V end lost 6 bases, the J end lost 0 bases, and 17 bases lay between the germline ends. The CDR3 nucleotides are TGTGCCAGCAGGACCCACTTGGTGACAGCTAACTATGGCTACACCTTC. This gives the protein CASRTHLVTANYGYTF.

This clonotype was seen a few times. The chain links TRBV29-1 to TRBJ1-1; the match to TRBD1 covers 7 bases. V gave up 1 base and J gave up 0 bases; unmatched junction bases: 5. This CDR3 has 15 residues. Germline CDR1 reads SQVTM; CDR2 reads ANQGSEA. The DNA for the CDR3 is TGCAGCGTTGAAGTCGGGGGACAGCTGAACACTGAAGCTTTCTTT. This gives the protein CSVEVGGQLNTEAFF.

A few counts support this clonotype. The V gene is TRBV7-8, the J gene TRBJ1-5; 8 positions match TRBD1. The ends lost 3 bases at V and 2 bases at J; junction bases unmatched: 15. Germline loops: CDR1 SGHVS, CDR2 FQNEAQ. The length of the CDR3 is 19 residues. CDR3 residues: CASSFTPRRGQGGNQPQHF. As DNA, the CDR3 is TGTGCCAGCAGCTTCACCCCCCGCAGGGGGCAAGGAGGCAATCAGCCCCAGCATTTT.

Only a few counts were recorded for this clonotype. V is TRBV7-6 and J is TRBJ2-3; 9 positions agree with TRBD1. Germline assignment: CDR1 SGHVS and CDR2 FNYEAQ. V was pared by 5 bases and J by 3 bases, with 6 bases of the junction left unmatched. The CDR3 loop spans 15 amino acids. CDR3: CASSLGTGWTDTQYF. The CDR3 DNA sequence: TGTGCCAGCAGCCTCGGGACAGGGTGGACAGATACGCAGTATTTT.

The V gene is TRBV6-1, the J gene TRBJ2-7; D may be TRBD1 or TRBD2 (5 bases each). Germline-derived CDR1 and CDR2 are MNHNS and SASEGT. The CDR3 is 13 amino acids. Trimming stripped 4 bases from V and 5 bases from J, with 12 bases between. This CDR3 is CASSGAGSHEQYF. The CDR3 bases are TGTGCCAGCAGTGGGGCAGGGAGTCACGAGCAGTACTTC.

This clonotype has more than one count but fewer than ten. V usage is TRBV12-3 or TRBV12-4 and J usage is TRBJ2-6; D not resolved. Trimming took off 4 bases at V and 1 base at J, with 8 bases between the two ends. The CDR3 extends over 15 amino acids. The CDR3: CASSYRPSGANVLTF. The CDR3 nucleotides are TGTGCCAGCAGTTATCGACCTTCTGGGGCCAACGTCCTGACTTTC.

The sample holds many counts of this clonotype. The chain couples TRBV7-2 to TRBJ1-2; 10 bases agree with TRBD1. Unmatched junction bases numbered 5, after V lost 5 bases and J lost 2 bases. Germline V lookup: CDR1 SGHTA, CDR2 FQGNSA. This CDR3 has 15 amino acids. CDR3 sequence reads: CASSRDRGINYGYTF. The CDR3 nucleotides are TGTGCCAGCAGCCGGGACAGGGGAATAAACTATGGCTACACCTTC.

This clonotype turned up a few times. The chain couples TRBV4-1 to TRBJ1-5; no clear D. This CDR3 is 13 amino acids long. Per germline, CDR1 MGHRA and CDR2 YSYEKL. V lost 0 bases to trimming and J lost 9 bases, with 9 bases between them. CDR3 bases: TGCGCCAGCAGCCAAGACTTTTGGCGGCCCCAGCATTTT. Its protein product is CASSQDFWRPQHF.

Remarks on this clonotype: A much larger clone lies a single base off, so this may be a read error. The genes are TRBV5-4 and TRBJ2-3; 15 nucleotides agree with TRBD2. The V segment lost 5 bases and the J segment 2 bases; nucleotides outside the gene matches: 9. Per germline, CDR1 SGHNT and CDR2 YYREEE (reference sequence). This CDR3 contains 18 residues. The CDR3 DNA is TGTGCCAGCAGTTCGGGCGGGACTAGCGGGAGGAACACAGATACGCAGTATTTT. This gives the protein CASSSGGTSGRNTDTQYF.